The 26 T cell receptor beta chains in this list originate from one sample, sequenced in a study of T cell responses to AZD1222 COVID-19 vaccine. Method: immunoSEQ multiplex PCR; TCRdb's copy keeps in-frame clones and lacks some. The data show over 130,000 clones, roughly nine tenths seen once. The material was peripheral blood, obtained 28 days after the second AZD1222 dose. These receptors were collected from an adult who received the AZD1222 COVID-19 vaccine.

V is TRBV6-4 and J is TRBJ2-3; D not resolved. V lost 2 bases and J lost 5, with 11 bases in between. The CDR3 runs to 14 residues. Looked up from germline, CDR1 is MRHNA and CDR2 is SNTAGT. The CDR3 DNA is TGTGCCAGCAGTGACCGAGGCCGCTTAGATACGCAGTATTTT. Its translation: CASSDRGRLDTQYF.

This chain links TRBV11-2 with TRBJ1-6; tentatively, D is TRBD1 (5 bases). This CDR3 is 17 amino acids long. Between the trimmed V and J ends, which lost 0 bases and 4 bases, there was a span of 13 bases. Germline CDR1 and CDR2: SGHAT and FQNNGV. The CDR3 sequence is CASSLDVVTEYNSPLHF. The CDR3 DNA sequence: TGTGCCAGCAGCTTAGATGTTGTGACAGAATATAATTCACCCCTCCACTTT.

This chain connects TRBV7-6 to TRBJ2-7; TRBD2 matches 10 bases. CDR1 and CDR2 (germline): SGHVS, FNYEAQ. J was trimmed by 2 bases and V by 5 bases; bases with no gene match: 6. CDR3 length: 15 residues. The CDR3 here is CASSPSTSGPYEQYF. The DNA for the CDR3 is TGTGCCAGCAGCCCATCGACTAGCGGGCCCTACGAGCAGTACTTC.

The chain joins TRBV7-9 to TRBJ1-4, with TRBD1 matching 9 bases. Looked up from germline, CDR1 is SEHNR and CDR2 is FQNEAQ (reference sequence). The V and J ends lost 3 bases and 4 bases, in that order; junction bases with no gene match: 15. This CDR3 is built from 19 residues. CDR3 sequence (DNA): TGTGCCAGCAGCTTTCCGGGACAGGGCCTCATAATAGATAATGAAAAACTGTTTTTT. The encoded protein is CASSFPGQGLIIDNEKLFF.

This clone was recorded a few times. The CDR3 spells CATSGTDYEQYF. CDR3 DNA: TGTGCCACCTCCGGGACAGACTACGAGCAGTACTTC. The genes are TRBV5-8 and TRBJ2-7; 7 bases fit TRBD1. After removal of 9 bases from V and 3 bases from J, the junction contained 6 bases not matched to a gene. This CDR3 has 12 residues. Germline V lookup: CDR1 SGHTS, CDR2 YDEGEE.

The chain has TRBV11-2 and TRBJ1-2; D uncertain. Germline V gene lookup returns CDR1 SGHAT and CDR2 FQNNGV. This CDR3 has 13 residues. Trimming stripped 6 bases from V and 4 bases from J, with 12 bases between. The CDR3 DNA is TGTGCCAGCAGTGGGCGGATCCTCTATGGCTACACCTTC. Translation: CASSGRILYGYTF.

This sequence joins TRBV20-1 and TRBJ1-2; D is unresolved. V shed 7 bases and J shed 7 bases, with 13 bases lying between them. Germline CDR1 DFQATT, CDR2 SNEGSKA (reference sequence). This CDR3 has 11 residues. In nucleotides, the CDR3 is TGCAGTGGCTCAACGGACCGTGGCTACACCTTC. The encoded protein is CSGSTDRGYTF.

This clone was seen just once. V is TRBV5-4 and J is TRBJ1-2; TRBD1 might be the D (5 bases). The length of the CDR3 is 12 residues. In germline, CDR1 is SGHNT, CDR2 YYREEE (reference sequence). Trimming stripped 2 bases from V and 8 bases from J, with 10 bases between. The CDR3 loop reads CASSFARVGYTF. CDR3 bases: TGTGCCAGCAGCTTCGCCAGGGTCGGCTACACCTTC.

The gene calls are TRBV29-1 and TRBJ2-1, with 12 bases identical to TRBD1. Germline CDR1 and CDR2: SQVTM and ANQGSEA. J lost 6 bases, V lost 5 bases, and 8 bases had no gene match. This CDR3 contains 15 residues. The CDR3 nucleotides are TGCAGCGTTCTAGATCCGGGACAGGGGGCCAATGAGCAGTTCTTC. Protein: CSVLDPGQGANEQFF.

In DNA form, the CDR3 reads TGTGCCAGCAGGGGGACAGGGTTGAACACTGAAGCTTTCTTT. Translating gives CASRGTGLNTEAFF. The chain links TRBV28 to TRBJ1-1; 9 bases map to TRBD1. Germline V lookup: CDR1 MDHEN, CDR2 SYDVKM. Unmatched junction bases numbered 2, after V lost 6 bases and J lost 0 bases. This CDR3 region has 14 residues.

The chain joins TRBV20-1 to TRBJ2-1; 9 bases match TRBD2. V trimming: 3 bases; J trimming: 10 bases; junction bases outside the gene matches: 7. CDR1 and CDR2 (germline): DFQATT, SNEGSKA (reference sequence). The CDR3 runs to 13 residues. CDR3 DNA: TGCAGTGCTAGTGCGGGAGGGCCTGGGGAGCAGTTCTTC. This sequence encodes CSASAGGPGEQFF.

The chain couples TRBV6-5 to TRBJ1-2; D not resolved. This CDR3 comprises 14 residues. Germline assignment: CDR1 MNHEY and CDR2 SVGAGI. The V end was cut by 0 bases, the J end by 1 base, with 6 bases between. In nucleotides, the CDR3 is TGTGCCAGCAGTTACTCCACAGATAACTATGGCTACACCTTC. This encodes CASSYSTDNYGYTF.

This sequence joins TRBV27 and TRBJ2-7; TRBD2 agrees at 7 bases. This CDR3 is 18 amino acids long. V shed 7 bases and J 0 bases; nucleotides not matched to a gene: 18. Germline V gene sequence: CDR1 MNHEY, CDR2 SMNVEV (reference sequence). CDR3 sequence (DNA): TGTGCCAGCAAAAGGCAGATACTAGCGTCCAAGAGCTCCTACGAGCAGTACTTC. Translating gives CASKRQILASKSSYEQYF.

V and J are TRBV28 and TRBJ1-1; D gene ambiguous. Trimming removed 2 bases at V and 7 bases at J, with 5 bases between. CDR3 size: 11 residues. Germline loops: CDR1 MDHEN, CDR2 SYDVKM. The CDR3 bases are TGTGCCAGCAGTTTAAGACGTGAAGCTTTCTTT. It specifies CASSLRREAFF.

This chain connects TRBV10-3 to TRBJ2-3, with D unclear. The CDR3 runs to 12 residues. V was shortened by 6 bases and J by 0 bases, with 4 bases between the two germline ends. From germline, CDR1 is ENHRY and CDR2 SYGVKD. CDR3 coding DNA: TGTGCCATCAGGGACAGCACAGATACGCAGTATTTT. Its translation: CAIRDSTDTQYF.

The rearrangement joins TRBV18 to TRBJ1-5; the D is unclear. Per germline, CDR1 KGHSH and CDR2 LQKENI. V was shortened by 2 bases and J by 0 bases, with 11 bases between the two germline ends. This CDR3 is 16 amino acids long. CDR3 bases: TGTGCCAGCTCACCAGCGATGGGTTATAGCAATCAGCCCCAGCATTTT. As protein: CASSPAMGYSNQPQHF.

This chain links TRBV5-4 with TRBJ2-5, with D perhaps matching TRBD1 (6 bases). CDR3 size: 15 residues. Trimming pared 5 bases from V and 5 bases from J, leaving 19 bases between. From germline, CDR1 is SGHNT and CDR2 YYREEE (reference sequence). CDR3: CASRGRQGRRETQYF. The CDR3 nucleotides read TGTGCCAGCAGAGGAAGGCAGGGGAGAAGGGAGACCCAGTACTTC.

CDR3 sequence: CASGGLAGGNEQFF. For the CDR3, the DNA is TGTGCCAGCGGGGGACTAGCGGGAGGTAATGAGCAGTTCTTC. V usage is TRBV2 and J usage is TRBJ2-1; 15 bases line up with TRBD2. Germline V gene sequence: CDR1 SNHLY, CDR2 FYNNEI. The length of the CDR3 is 14 residues. Germline trimming cut 8 bases from V and 7 bases from J; bases unmatched to any gene: 3. Based on the CDR3 plus reference TRBV2 and TRBJ2-1, the full variable domain is EPEVTQTPSHQVTQMGQEVILRCVPISNHLYFYWYRQILGQKVEFLVSFYNNEISEKSEIFDDQFSVERPDGSNFTLKIRSTKLEDSAMYFCASGGLAGGNEQFFGPGTRLTVL.

The genes are TRBV28 and TRBJ2-2; D gene unclear. The CDR3 has 15 amino acids. Germline CDR1 and CDR2: MDHEN and SYDVKM. The V end was cut by 6 bases, the J end by 4 bases, with 15 bases between. The CDR3 DNA is TGTGCCAGCAGCTACCTTAAAACCGGCACCGGGGAGCTGTTTTTT. It translates to CASSYLKTGTGELFF.

The V gene is TRBV30, the J gene TRBJ2-1; a weak D match, TRBD2 (5 bases). CDR3 size: 15 residues. Deletions cut 0 bases from V and 8 bases from J, with 17 bases between. Per germline, CDR1 GTSNPN and CDR2 SVGIG (reference sequence). CDR3 DNA: TGTGCCTGGAGTGTTATGTGGGAGCTCGAGGATGAGCAGTTCTTC. It codes for CAWSVMWELEDEQFF.

This chain uses TRBV11-3 with TRBJ1-2; D is undetermined. The CDR3 sequence is 12 residues long. V was clipped by 0 bases and J by 7 bases, with 6 bases between them. Looked up from germline, CDR1 is SGHNT and CDR2 is YENEEA. DNA for the CDR3: TGTGCCAGCAGCTTAGAGGCCGGTGGCTACACCTTC. Protein sequence: CASSLEAGGYTF.

This rearrangement joins TRBV5-1 to TRBJ1-1; 9 bases align to TRBD1. CDR1 SGHRS and CDR2 YFSETQ come from the germline V gene. The CDR3 spans 13 residues. With V trimmed by 0 bases and J by 11 bases, 5 bases remained unmatched. CDR3 bases: TGCGCCAGCAGCTTGGAACAGGGGGCGCAGGCTTTCTTT. Its protein product is CASSLEQGAQAFF.

CDR3 amino acids: CASSVAPGSNYGYTF. The DNA of the CDR3 is TGTGCCAGCAGCGTAGCCCCGGGCAGTAACTATGGCTACACCTTC. The chain is built from TRBV9 and TRBJ1-2; D not certain. CDR1 and CDR2 (germline): SGDLS, YYNGEE. CDR3 length: 15 amino acids. Trimming took 0 bases from V and 1 from J, leaving 10 bases between them.

This clone occurred once. The chain joins TRBV23-1 to TRBJ1-4; no firm D call. TRBV23-1 is an ORF, and what it does is uncertain. V shed 7 bases and J shed 4 bases, with 16 bases lying between them. The CDR3 length is 15 residues. The CDR3 loop is CASKRLGSDNEKLFF. In DNA, the CDR3 is TGCGCCAGCAAGAGACTGGGTAGTGATAATGAAAAACTGTTTTTT.

The chain carries TRBV5-5 and TRBJ1-2; D possibly corresponds to TRBD1 (6 bases). From germline, CDR1 is SGHKS and CDR2 YYEKEE (reference sequence). V gave up 0 bases and J gave up 4 bases, with 16 bases separating them. The CDR3 covers 16 residues. The CDR3 sequence is CASSLASAGAIYGYTF. The DNA of the CDR3 is TGTGCCAGCAGCTTGGCCTCGGCAGGGGCAATCTATGGCTACACCTTC.

The chain couples TRBV9 to TRBJ2-2, with a tentative D call TRBD1 (5 bases). Germline V gene data show CDR1 as SGDLS and CDR2 as YYNGEE. The CDR3 extends over 16 amino acids. Trimming left V 0 bases short and J 2 bases short, with 11 bases between. This chain's CDR3 is CASSVARQGNTGELFF. In nucleotides, the CDR3 is TGTGCCAGCAGCGTAGCAAGGCAGGGAAACACCGGGGAGCTGTTTTTT.